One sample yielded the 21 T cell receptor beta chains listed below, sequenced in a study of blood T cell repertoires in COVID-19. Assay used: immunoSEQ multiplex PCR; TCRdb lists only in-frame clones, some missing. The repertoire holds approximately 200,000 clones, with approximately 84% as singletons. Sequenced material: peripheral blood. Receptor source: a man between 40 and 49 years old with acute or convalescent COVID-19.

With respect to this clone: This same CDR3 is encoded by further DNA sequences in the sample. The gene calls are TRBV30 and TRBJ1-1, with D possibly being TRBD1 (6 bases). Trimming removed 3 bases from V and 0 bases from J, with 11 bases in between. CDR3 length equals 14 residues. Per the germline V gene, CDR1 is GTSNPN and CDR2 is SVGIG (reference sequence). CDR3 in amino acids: CAWSRTALNTEAFF. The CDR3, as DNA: TGTGCCTGGAGCCGGACAGCCTTGAACACTGAAGCTTTCTTT.

CDR3 sequence reads: CASSLFAGNTGELFF. The DNA for the CDR3 is TGTGCCAGCAGCTTATTTGCAGGGAACACCGGGGAGCTGTTTTTT. This chain joins TRBV7-9 and TRBJ2-2; D is unresolved. Germline V lookup: CDR1 SEHNR, CDR2 FQNEAQ (reference sequence). CDR3 length: 15 amino acids. The V end lost 2 bases, the J end lost 1 base, and 8 bases lay between the germline ends.

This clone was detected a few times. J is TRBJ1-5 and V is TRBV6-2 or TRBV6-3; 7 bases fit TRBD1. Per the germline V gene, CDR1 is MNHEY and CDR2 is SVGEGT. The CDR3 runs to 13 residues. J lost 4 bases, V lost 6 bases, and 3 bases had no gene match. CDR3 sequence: CASSRQGNQPQHF. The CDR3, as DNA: TGTGCCAGCAGCCGACAGGGAAATCAGCCCCAGCATTTT.

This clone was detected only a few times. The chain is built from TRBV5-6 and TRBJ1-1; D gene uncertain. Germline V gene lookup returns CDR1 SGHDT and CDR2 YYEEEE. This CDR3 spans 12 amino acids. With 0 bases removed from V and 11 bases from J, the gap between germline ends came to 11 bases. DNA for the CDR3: TGTGCCAGCAGCTTGGAATCCGGGTGGGCTTTCTTT. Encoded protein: CASSLESGWAFF.

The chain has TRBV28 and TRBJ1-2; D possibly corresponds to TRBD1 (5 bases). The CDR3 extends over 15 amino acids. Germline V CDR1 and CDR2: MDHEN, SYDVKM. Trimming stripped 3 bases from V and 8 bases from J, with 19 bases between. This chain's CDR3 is CASSFYLLGGQGYTF. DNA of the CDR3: TGTGCCAGCAGTTTTTACCTTTTGGGGGGTCAGGGCTACACCTTC.

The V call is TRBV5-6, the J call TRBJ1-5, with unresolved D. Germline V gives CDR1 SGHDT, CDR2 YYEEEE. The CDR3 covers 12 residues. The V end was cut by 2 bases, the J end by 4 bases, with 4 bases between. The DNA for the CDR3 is TGTGCCAGCAGCTTCAGGAATCAGCCCCAGCATTTT. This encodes CASSFRNQPQHF.

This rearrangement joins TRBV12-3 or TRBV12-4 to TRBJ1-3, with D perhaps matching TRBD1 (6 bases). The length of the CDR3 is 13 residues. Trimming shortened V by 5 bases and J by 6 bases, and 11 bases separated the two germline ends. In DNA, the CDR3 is TGTGCCAGCAGTCAAGAGGGGGAAAACACCATATATTTT. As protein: CASSQEGENTIYF.

Here the CDR3 reads CASSIAPPRDYGYTF. The CDR3 nucleotides are TGTGCCAGTAGTATAGCTCCGCCCAGGGACTATGGCTACACCTTC. The chain employs TRBV19 and TRBJ1-2; D perhaps matches TRBD1 (5 bases). In germline, CDR1 is LNHDA, CDR2 SQIVND (reference sequence). V lost 1 base, J lost 3 bases, and 12 bases lay in between. This CDR3 region has 15 residues. Drawing the rest from reference TRBV19 and TRBJ1-2, the complete variable domain is DGGITQSPKYLFRKEGQNVTLSCEQNLNHDAMYWYRQDPGQGLRLIYYSQIVNDFQKGDIAEGYSVSREKKESFPLTVTSAQKNPTAFYLCASSIAPPRDYGYTFGSGTRLTVV.

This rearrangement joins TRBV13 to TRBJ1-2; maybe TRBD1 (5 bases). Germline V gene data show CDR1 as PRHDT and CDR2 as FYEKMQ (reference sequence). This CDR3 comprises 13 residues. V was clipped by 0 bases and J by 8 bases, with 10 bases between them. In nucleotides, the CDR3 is TGTGCCAGCAGCTTAGGCAGCCAGGGAGGCTACACCTTC. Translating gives CASSLGSQGGYTF.

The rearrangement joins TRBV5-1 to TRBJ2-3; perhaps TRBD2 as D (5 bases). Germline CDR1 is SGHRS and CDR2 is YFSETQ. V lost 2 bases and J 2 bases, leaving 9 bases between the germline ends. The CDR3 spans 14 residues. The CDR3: CASSFLASTDTQYF. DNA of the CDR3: TGCGCCAGCAGCTTCCTAGCATCCACAGATACGCAGTATTTT.

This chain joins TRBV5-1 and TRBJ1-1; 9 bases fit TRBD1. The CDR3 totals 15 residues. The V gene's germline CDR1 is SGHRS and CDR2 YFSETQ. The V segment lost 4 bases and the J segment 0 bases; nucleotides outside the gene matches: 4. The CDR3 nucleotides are TGCGCCAGCAGCGTAACAGGGGGCGTGAACACTGAAGCTTTCTTT. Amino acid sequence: CASSVTGGVNTEAFF.

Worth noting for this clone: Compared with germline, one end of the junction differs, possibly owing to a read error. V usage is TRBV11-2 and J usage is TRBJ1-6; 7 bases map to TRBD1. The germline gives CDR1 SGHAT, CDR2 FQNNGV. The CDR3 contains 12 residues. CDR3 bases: TGTGCCAGCAGCTTGCGCGGGACAGCCACCTTCTTT. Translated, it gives CASSLRGTATFF. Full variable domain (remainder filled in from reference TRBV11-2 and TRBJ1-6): EAGVAQSPRYKIIEKRQSVAFWCNPISGHATLYWYQQILGQGPKLLIQFQNNGVVDDSQLPKDRFSAERLKGVDSTLKIQPAKLEDSAVYLCASSLRGTATFFGNGTRLTVT.

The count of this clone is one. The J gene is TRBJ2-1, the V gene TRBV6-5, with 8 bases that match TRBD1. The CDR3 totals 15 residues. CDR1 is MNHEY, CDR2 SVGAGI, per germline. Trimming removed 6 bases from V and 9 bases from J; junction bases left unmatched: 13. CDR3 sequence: CASRTEDRAGGEQFF. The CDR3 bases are TGTGCCAGCAGGACCGAGGACAGGGCCGGTGGTGAGCAGTTCTTC.

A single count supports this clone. Here the CDR3 DNA reads TGTGCCAGCAGCCTCCCCGGGGTGAACACTGAAGCTTTCTTT. As protein: CASSLPGVNTEAFF. The rearrangement joins TRBV5-4 to TRBJ1-1, with D unclear. This CDR3 is 14 amino acids long. Trimming took off 4 bases at V and 0 bases at J, with 10 bases between the two ends. Germline-derived CDR1 and CDR2 are SGHNT and YYREEE (reference sequence).

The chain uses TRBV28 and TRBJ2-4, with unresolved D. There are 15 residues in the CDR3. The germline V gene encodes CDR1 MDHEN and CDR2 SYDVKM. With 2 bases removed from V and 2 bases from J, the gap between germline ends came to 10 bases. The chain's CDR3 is CASSLAEESKNIQYF. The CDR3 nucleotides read TGTGCCAGCAGTTTAGCAGAGGAGTCCAAAAACATTCAGTACTTC.

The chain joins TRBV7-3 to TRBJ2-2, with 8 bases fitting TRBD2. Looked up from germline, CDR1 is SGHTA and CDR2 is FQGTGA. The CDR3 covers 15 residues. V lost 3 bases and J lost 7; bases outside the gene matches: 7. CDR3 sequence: CASSFTGGPGGELFF. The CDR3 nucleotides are TGTGCCAGCAGCTTCACGGGGGGGCCTGGCGGGGAGCTGTTTTTT.

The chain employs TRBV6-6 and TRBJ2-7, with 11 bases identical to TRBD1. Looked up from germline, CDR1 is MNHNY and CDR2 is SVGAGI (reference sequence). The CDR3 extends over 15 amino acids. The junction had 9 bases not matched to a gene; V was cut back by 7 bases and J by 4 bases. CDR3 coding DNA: TGTGCCAGCACTACCGCCGGGACAGGGGGGTACGAGCAGTACTTC. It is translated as CASTTAGTGGYEQYF.

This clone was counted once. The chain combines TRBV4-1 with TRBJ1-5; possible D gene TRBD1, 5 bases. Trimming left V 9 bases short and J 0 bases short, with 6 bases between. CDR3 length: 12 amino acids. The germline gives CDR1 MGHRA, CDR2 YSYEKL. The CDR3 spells CARGHSNQPQHF. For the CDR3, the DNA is TGCGCCAGGGGGCATAGCAATCAGCCCCAGCATTTT.

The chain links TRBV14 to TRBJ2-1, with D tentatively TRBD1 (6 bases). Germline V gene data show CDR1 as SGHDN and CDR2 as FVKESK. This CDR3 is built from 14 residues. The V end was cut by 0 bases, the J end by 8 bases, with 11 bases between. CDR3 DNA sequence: TGTGCCAGCAGCCAAGAATACAGGGTAGATGAGCAGTTCTTC. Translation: CASSQEYRVDEQFF.

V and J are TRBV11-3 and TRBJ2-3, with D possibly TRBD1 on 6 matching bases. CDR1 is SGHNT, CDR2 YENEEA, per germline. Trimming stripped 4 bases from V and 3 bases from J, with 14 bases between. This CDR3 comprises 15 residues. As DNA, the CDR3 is TGTGCCAGCAGCTCCACATTAAGGGGGACAGATACGCAGTATTTT. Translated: CASSSTLRGTDTQYF.

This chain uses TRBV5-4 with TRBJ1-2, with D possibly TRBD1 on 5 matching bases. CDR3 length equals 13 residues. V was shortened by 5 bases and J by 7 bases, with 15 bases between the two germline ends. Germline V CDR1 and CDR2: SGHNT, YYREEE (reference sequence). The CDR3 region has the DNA TGTGCCAGCAGACGGGAGGGGAGGAGTGGCTACACCTTC. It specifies CASRREGRSGYTF.